The 23 T cell receptor beta chains in this list originate from one sample, sequenced in a study of blood T cell repertoires in COVID-19. Here immunoSEQ multiplex PCR was the method, and the copy in TCRdb shows in-frame clones only, minus some. The sample records about 52,000 clones, about four fifths being singletons. Material: peripheral blood. These receptors were taken from a woman aged 80 or older with COVID-19, enrolled during active disease.

This rearrangement joins TRBV27 to TRBJ1-4; 12 bases match TRBD1. Germline CDR1 is MNHEY and CDR2 is SMNVEV (reference sequence). The CDR3 has 16 residues. V was clipped by 3 bases and J by 6 bases; unmatched bases: 5. This chain's CDR3 is CASSFGTGGIHEKLFF. The CDR3 coding sequence is TGTGCCAGCAGTTTCGGGACAGGGGGCATACATGAAAAACTGTTTTTT.

Only a few counts were recorded for this clone. V usage is TRBV7-9 and J usage is TRBJ1-4; possibly TRBD1 for D (6 bases). Germline CDR1 and CDR2: SEHNR and FQNEAQ (reference sequence). The CDR3 runs 13 residues. V lost 5 bases and J lost 10, with 14 bases in between. CDR3 sequence: CASSTTGTGKLFF. In nucleotides, the CDR3 is TGTGCCAGCAGCACAACAGGGACGGGAAAACTGTTTTTT.

This rearrangement joins TRBV28 to TRBJ1-2; 8 bases fit TRBD1. CDR1 and CDR2 (germline): MDHEN, SYDVKM. This CDR3 is built from 15 residues. V gave up 4 bases and J gave up 4 bases; unmatched junction bases: 8. The CDR3 reads CASSSPGQVGYGYTF. In DNA, the CDR3 is TGTGCCAGCAGTTCGCCGGGACAGGTCGGCTATGGCTACACCTTC.

This clone is medium-sized within its sample. The rearrangement uses TRBV14 and TRBJ1-6; D might be TRBD1 (5 bases). Germline assignment: CDR1 SGHDN and CDR2 FVKESK. This CDR3 region has 13 residues. Trimming took off 7 bases at V and 7 bases at J, with 11 bases between the two ends. The CDR3: CASNPGGNSPLHF. The CDR3 nucleotides read TGTGCCAGCAACCCCGGGGGAAATTCACCCCTCCACTTT.

V usage is TRBV3-1 (or the pseudogene TRBV3-2) and J usage is TRBJ2-7, with D possibly being TRBD1 (5 bases). The V and J ends lost 2 bases and 0 bases respectively, with 14 bases between them. This CDR3 has 16 residues. CDR1 is LGHDT and CDR2 is YNNKEL in the germline V gene (reference sequence). CDR3 coding DNA: TGTGCCAGCAGCCAACCCGGACAACCGAGCTCCTACGAGCAGTACTTC. It yields the protein CASSQPGQPSSYEQYF.

The chain couples TRBV5-6 to TRBJ1-1, with 9 positions matching TRBD1. The CDR3 runs to 13 residues. CDR1 is SGHDT, CDR2 YYEEEE, per germline. J was trimmed by 7 bases and V by 5 bases; bases with no gene match: 6. CDR3 nucleotide sequence: TGTGCCAGCAGACCTAAGGACAGGGGTGAAGCTTTCTTT. Its translation is CASRPKDRGEAFF.

V and J are TRBV28 and TRBJ2-2; D unclear. The CDR3 is made up of 14 amino acids. The ends were cut back, 3 bases at V and 1 base at J, with 6 bases in the middle. CDR1 is MDHEN, CDR2 SYDVKM, per germline. The CDR3 DNA is TGTGCCAGCAGTTTGTTCTGGAACACCGGGGAGCTGTTTTTT. It translates to CASSLFWNTGELFF.

The chain employs TRBV3-1 (or the pseudogene TRBV3-2) and TRBJ1-3, with 7 bases lining up with TRBD1. The CDR3 spans 15 residues. Germline loops: CDR1 LGHDT, CDR2 YNNKEL (reference sequence). Unmatched junction bases numbered 3, after V lost 4 bases and J lost 0 bases. CDR3 residues: CASSPGQTSGNTIYF. The CDR3 DNA follows: TGTGCCAGCAGCCCGGGACAGACCTCTGGAAACACCATATATTTT.

As concerns this clone: At one end the junction does not follow the germline gene, possibly because of a read error. The CDR3 DNA reads as TGTGCTAGCAGCTTCTCGGGAGGCTCTACAGATACGCAGTATTTT. Translated, it gives CASSFSGGSTDTQYF. The rearrangement joins TRBV7-7 to TRBJ2-3, with TRBD2 matching 7 bases. The CDR3 has 15 amino acids. CDR1 and CDR2 from the germline V gene are SSHAT and FNYEAQ (reference sequence).

This clone was counted a single time. The rearrangement joins TRBV6-5 to TRBJ2-7; 8 bases map to TRBD1. Germline assignment: CDR1 MNHEY and CDR2 SVGAGI. This CDR3 is 14 amino acids long. Trimming removed 6 bases from V and 2 bases from J; junction bases left unmatched: 6. The CDR3 DNA follows: TGTGCCAGCAGGTCGGGACAGGCTACCTACGAGCAGTACTTC. Amino acid sequence: CASRSGQATYEQYF.

The chain employs TRBV19 and TRBJ1-1; 9 nucleotides match TRBD1. J was trimmed by 7 bases and V by 4 bases; bases with no gene match: 10. Germline CDR1 reads LNHDA; CDR2 reads SQIVND (reference sequence). The CDR3 runs to 15 residues. The CDR3 bases are TGTGCCAGTAGTAAAGCACAGGGGGCACGAAGTGAAGCTTTCTTT. It is translated as CASSKAQGARSEAFF.

The rearrangement links TRBV27 to TRBJ2-2; D perhaps matches TRBD2 (5 bases). V lost 5 bases and J 4 bases, leaving 14 bases between the germline ends. Germline-derived CDR1 and CDR2 are MNHEY and SMNVEV (reference sequence). The CDR3 has 15 amino acids. The CDR3 sequence: CASSPEMAGTGELFF. CDR3 nucleotide sequence: TGTGCCAGCAGTCCCGAGATGGCGGGCACCGGGGAGCTGTTTTTT.

This chain uses TRBV12-3 or TRBV12-4 with TRBJ2-1; TRBD1 aligns across 10 bases. The CDR3 covers 13 residues. Losses at the gene ends were 7 bases for V and 6 bases for J; bases not matched to a gene: 3. The CDR3 loop reads CASTRTGGNEQFF. The CDR3 bases are TGTGCCAGCACCCGGACAGGGGGCAATGAGCAGTTCTTC.

This clone has just a few counts. The CDR3 nucleotides read TGTGCCAGCAGATCGGGACAGGGAAGGTCAACTGAAGCTTTCTTT. Translating gives CASRSGQGRSTEAFF. The rearrangement links TRBV6-5 to TRBJ1-1, with TRBD1 matching over 9 bases. CDR1 and CDR2 (germline): MNHEY, SVGAGI. The CDR3 is made up of 15 amino acids. Germline trimming cut 6 bases from V and 5 bases from J; bases unmatched to any gene: 10.

This chain uses TRBV7-2 with TRBJ1-3; D is perhaps TRBD1 (6 bases). V lost 4 bases and J 0 bases, leaving 13 bases between the germline ends. Germline V gene sequence: CDR1 SGHTA, CDR2 FQGNSA. CDR3 length: 16 residues. The CDR3 nucleotides read TGTGCCAGCAGCTCTTTTACAGGGAGCTCTGGAAACACCATATATTTT. It encodes CASSSFTGSSGNTIYF.

V usage is TRBV19 and J usage is TRBJ2-2, with D maybe TRBD2 (5 bases). Germline-derived CDR1 and CDR2 are LNHDA and SQIVND (reference sequence). V was shortened by 3 bases and J by 13 bases, with 24 bases between the two germline ends. This CDR3 region has 16 residues. The CDR3 region has the DNA TGTGCCAGTAGTATGCCATGGACGGGTGATATGGACTGGCTGTTTTTT. Its protein is CASSMPWTGDMDWLFF. Full variable domain (missing parts from reference TRBV19 and TRBJ2-2): DGGITQSPKYLFRKEGQNVTLSCEQNLNHDAMYWYRQDPGQGLRLIYYSQIVNDFQKGDIAEGYSVSREKKESFPLTVTSAQKNPTAFYLCASSMPWTGDMDWLFFGEGSRLTVL.

The chain couples TRBV19 to TRBJ2-5, with a tentative D call TRBD2 (6 bases). Germline-derived CDR1 and CDR2 are LNHDA and SQIVND (reference sequence). CDR3 size: 13 residues. V shed 9 bases and J shed 5 bases, with 16 bases lying between them. CDR3 protein: CASLDYLGETQYF. The CDR3 DNA is TGTGCCAGCTTGGACTACCTCGGGGAGACCCAGTACTTC.

The chain employs TRBV7-9 and TRBJ2-3; 11 bases are a match to TRBD1. CDR1 and CDR2 (germline): SEHNR, FQNEAQ (reference sequence). J lost 4 bases, V lost 6 bases, and 6 bases had no gene match. The length of the CDR3 is 15 residues. The CDR3 DNA follows: TGTGCCAGCAGACCGGACAGGGGGCGAGCAGATACGCAGTATTTT. This sequence encodes CASRPDRGRADTQYF.

This chain connects TRBV2 to TRBJ2-7, with D possibly matching TRBD2 (5 bases). The CDR3 has 14 residues. Per the germline V gene, CDR1 is SNHLY and CDR2 is FYNNEI. The V end lost 6 bases, the J end lost 4 bases, and 16 bases lay between the germline ends. The CDR3 protein is CASSPPPGIYEQYF. Written as DNA, the CDR3 is TGTGCCAGCAGCCCGCCCCCCGGGATTTACGAGCAGTACTTC.

The chain has TRBV30 and TRBJ1-2; 9 nucleotides agree with TRBD1. Germline values: CDR1 GTSNPN, CDR2 SVGIG (reference sequence). This CDR3 spans 11 amino acids. CDR3 in amino acids: CTGGAVYGYTF. The DNA for the CDR3 is TGTACAGGGGGCGCAGTTTATGGCTACACCTTC.

The table lists this clone with a count of one. The CDR3 DNA follows: TGTGCCAGCAGTGATCCTCACAGCCCCGAGGGTACGCAGTATTTT. Protein product: CASSDPHSPEGTQYF. The rearrangement uses TRBV6-1 and TRBJ2-3; D possibly corresponds to TRBD2 (5 bases). Germline V gene sequence: CDR1 MNHNS, CDR2 SASEGT. The ends were cut back, 3 bases at V and 8 bases at J, with 18 bases in the middle. CDR3 length: 15 residues.

DNA of the CDR3: TGTGCCAGCAAGCAGGGGATGGATCAGCCCCAGCATTTT. It codes for CASKQGMDQPQHF. This chain links TRBV2 with TRBJ1-5; maybe TRBD1 (6 bases). V was shortened by 7 bases and J by 5 bases, with 12 bases between the two germline ends. The CDR3 sequence is 13 residues long. Germline V gives CDR1 SNHLY, CDR2 FYNNEI.

In its sample, this clone was seen a few times. This rearrangement joins TRBV19 to TRBJ1-6, with D possibly TRBD1 on 6 matching bases. The CDR3 contains 14 residues. Germline CDR1 LNHDA, CDR2 SQIVND (reference sequence). The V gene lost 3 bases and the J gene lost 7 bases, with 10 bases spanning the gap. The CDR3 loop reads CASSMSGVNSPLHF. In DNA form, the CDR3 reads TGTGCCAGTAGTATGTCAGGGGTGAATTCACCCCTCCACTTT.